This T cell receptor beta chain came from a study of neurological immune-mediated disorders. TCRdb re-derived calls from the 5' RACE reads in MiXCR, one entry per CDR3 protein. The table has about 60,000 distinct CDR3 sequences, around 9.7% seen once; the top ten hold 12%. This clonotype was seen ten or more times. Time point specified: longitudinal time-point 2. Sequenced input: PBMCs. The sequence derives from a young man in good health.

The CDR3 region has the DNA TGTGCCAGCAGCTCGTGGGGCGATTTCCAAGAGACCCAGTACTTC. It translates to CASSSWGDFQETQYF. The gene calls are TRBV5-5 and TRBJ2-5; TRBD1 is a possible D gene (5 bases). V lost 3 bases to trimming and J lost 1 base, with 13 bases between them. The CDR3 is 15 residues long. CDR1 is SGHKS, CDR2 YYEKEE, per germline (reference sequence).